These 5 T cell receptor beta chains share one sample of origin, sequenced in a study of blood T cell repertoires in COVID-19. The repertoire was sequenced with immunoSEQ multiplex PCR; TCRdb's copy has only in-frame clones and lacks some. This sample yields more than 150,000 clones, of which approximately 88% are seen a single time; around 2.9% belongs to the top ten. Specimen: peripheral blood. The receptors come from a man aged 60-69 years with acute or convalescent COVID-19.

CDR3 sequence (DNA): TGTGCCAGCAGCTTGACAGGGCTTAGCAATCAGCCCCAGCATTTT. This sequence encodes CASSLTGLSNQPQHF. The chain recombines TRBV7-2 with TRBJ1-5; 7 bases agree with TRBD1. CDR3 length: 15 amino acids. J gave up 0 bases and V 3 bases, and 2 bases lay outside the gene matches. CDR1 and CDR2 from the germline V gene are SGHTA and FQGNSA.

V is TRBV2 and J is TRBJ1-4; D unclear. The V and J ends lost 6 bases and 7 bases respectively, with 18 bases between them. There are 15 residues in the CDR3. The germline CDR1 and CDR2 sequences are SNHLY and FYNNEI. This CDR3 is CASRAQDTRSEKLFF. CDR3 nucleotides: TGTGCCAGCAGGGCCCAGGATACTCGTAGTGAAAAACTGTTTTTT.

The rearrangement links TRBV7-2 to TRBJ2-7, with a tentative D call TRBD2 (6 bases). V dropped 8 bases and J dropped 4 bases, with 21 bases sitting between them. Germline loops: CDR1 SGHTA, CDR2 FQGNSA. The CDR3 runs to 15 residues. CDR3 protein: CASGFSPGVSYEQYF. DNA for the CDR3: TGTGCCAGCGGTTTCTCCCCGGGGGTTTCATACGAGCAGTACTTC.

Written as DNA, the CDR3 is TGTGCTAGCGGCGGAGATAGCACAGATACGCAGTATTTT. Translation gives CASGGDSTDTQYF. The chain is built from TRBV12-5 and TRBJ2-3, with D hard to call. Trimming removed 9 bases at V and 0 bases at J, with 10 bases between. This CDR3 has 13 amino acids. Per the germline V gene, CDR1 is LGHNT and CDR2 is FRNRAP.

J is TRBJ1-5 and V is TRBV25-1, with D tentatively TRBD1 (5 bases). Germline CDR1 MGHDK, CDR2 SYGVNS. CDR3 length equals 15 residues. Trimming took off 7 bases at V and 0 bases at J, with 13 bases between the two ends. CDR3 protein: CASIRDSNSNQPQHF. In DNA form, the CDR3 reads TGTGCCAGCATCAGGGATTCGAATAGCAATCAGCCCCAGCATTTT.